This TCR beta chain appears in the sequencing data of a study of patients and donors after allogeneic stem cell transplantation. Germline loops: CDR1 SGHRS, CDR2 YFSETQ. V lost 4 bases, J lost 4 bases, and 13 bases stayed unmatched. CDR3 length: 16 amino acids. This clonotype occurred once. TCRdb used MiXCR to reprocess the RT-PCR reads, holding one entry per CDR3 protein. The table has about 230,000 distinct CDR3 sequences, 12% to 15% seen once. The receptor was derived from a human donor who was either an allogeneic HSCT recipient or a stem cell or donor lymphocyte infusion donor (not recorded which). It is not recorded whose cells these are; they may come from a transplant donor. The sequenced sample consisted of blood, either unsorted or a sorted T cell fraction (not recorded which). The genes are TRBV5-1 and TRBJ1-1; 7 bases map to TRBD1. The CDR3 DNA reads TGCGCCAGCAGCCTAATAAAGACAGGGACCAGCACTGAAGCTTTCTTT. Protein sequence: CASSLIKTGTSTEAFF.